The entry below describes one TCR beta chain. Its antigen is as yet unknown. The CDR3 has 15 residues. Germline V gene lookup returns CDR1 MDHEN and CDR2 SYDVKM. J was trimmed by 3 bases and V by 5 bases; bases with no gene match: 6. This specimen comes from a study of shared clonotypes between healthy human individuals. The overall study: There were three CD4 naive, three CD4 memory, two CD8 naive and one CD8 memory plates per donor.

Replicate PCRs from sorted subsets contained 200 ng DNA, which is roughly 30,000 T cell genomes. How the authors handled the data: Junction-only immunoSEQ data arrived without quality scores, meaning filtering differed. The method was immunoSEQ multiplex PCR; TCRdb's version includes in-frame clones alone and lacks a portion of them. The DNA was the basis for D and trimming; V, J and clone size are from that table. The sample carries around 700,000 clones, about 78% recorded once. Findings and caveats of the study: Owing to a small donor count, the genetic and exposure-history diversity represented was limited.

This clonotype was obtained from a woman aged 30 to 39 in good health. Material: memory CD4+ T cells sorted from blood. Described subset: CD45RA-negative fraction. The chain employs TRBV28 and TRBJ2-1, with 8 bases lining up with TRBD1. CDR3 loop: CASSRTGRGYNEQFF. The CDR3 DNA is TGTGCCAGCAGTCGGACAGGGAGAGGCTACAATGAGCAGTTCTTC.